The rows below give T cell receptor beta chains drawn from one sample of a study of cytomegalovirus exposure and HLA in healthy donors. TCRdb's copy holds only in-frame clones and misses some; the assay was immunoSEQ multiplex PCR. The sample has some 120,000 clones, about four fifths seen once. The sequencing sample was made of PBMCs. These receptors all stem from a woman between 45 and 60 years old in good health and CMV-seropositive. Each CDR3 is given with its conserved first and last residue. The D gene is left open where the match is weak. Clone size is shown for a subset of rows, as once, few, many or a class of expanded clone.

D gene,V gene,clone size,CDR3 length,J gene,CDR3 DNA,CDR3 protein
TRBD1,TRBV19,.,15,TRBJ1-5,TGTGCCAGTAGTCCGGGACAGGGCCGGTATCAGCCCCAGCATTTT,CASSPGQGRYQPQHF
.,TRBV11-2,.,15,TRBJ2-3,TGTGCCAGCAGCTTATCCAGGAAATCCACAGATACGCAGTATTTT,CASSLSRKSTDTQYF
.,TRBV7-2,.,15,TRBJ2-3,TGTGCCAGCAGCTTAACCGCTAGCGGCACAGATACGCAGTATTTT,CASSLTASGTDTQYF
.,TRBV5-6,.,14,TRBJ2-1,TGTGCCAGCAGCTTGGATAGCGTCGGGAATGAGCAGTTCTTC,CASSLDSVGNEQFF
.,TRBV6-1,few,14,TRBJ2-1,TGTGCCAGCACAGACTGGAGCTCCTACAATGAGCAGTTCTTC,CASTDWSSYNEQFF
TRBD2,TRBV11-2,once,14,TRBJ2-5,TGTGCCAGCAGTTTGTGGACTAGCGGGGAGACCCAGTACTTC,CASSLWTSGETQYF
TRBD2,TRBV18,.,15,TRBJ2-7,TGTGCCAGCTCACCACCGGGACTACCCTCCTACGAGCAGTACTTC,CASSPPGLPSYEQYF
TRBD1,TRBV19,.,16,TRBJ1-5,TGTGCCAGTATGGGACAGGGAACCTATAGCAATCAGCCCCAGCATTTT,CASMGQGTYSNQPQHF
TRBD1,TRBV6-5,few,15,TRBJ2-7,TGTGCCAGCAGCTTAAACAGGGGACCCCTGTACGAGCAGTACTTC,CASSLNRGPLYEQYF
.,TRBV6-6,few,16,TRBJ1-1,TGTGCCAGCAGTTACTCGCCATTTCAGAAGAACACTGAAGCTTTCTTT,CASSYSPFQKNTEAFF
TRBD1,TRBV7-2,.,14,TRBJ1-2,TGTGCCAGCAGCCCGTGGACAGGCGGCTATGGCTACACCTTC,CASSPWTGGYGYTF
TRBD2,TRBV19,.,16,TRBJ2-7,TGTGCCAGTAGTCCTCGAACGGGGGGGGCCTCCTACGAGCAGTACTTC,CASSPRTGGASYEQYF
.,TRBV2,.,12,TRBJ2-3,TGTGCCAGCAGTGGTCAGACAGATACGCAGTATTTT,CASSGQTDTQYF
.,TRBV5-6,.,15,TRBJ2-3,TGTGCCAGCAGCTTGCGACACCTGAACACAGATACGCAGTATTTT,CASSLRHLNTDTQYF
.,TRBV6-5,.,12,TRBJ2-5,TGTGCCAGCAGGGGAGGAGAAGAGACCCAGTACTTC,CASRGGEETQYF
.,TRBV30,few,11,TRBJ1-1,TGTGCCTGGAGACGCGGGACTGAAGCTTTCTTT,CAWRRGTEAFF
.,TRBV7-9,.,13,TRBJ2-5,TGTGCCAGCAGCTTAAGGAGGTACCAGACCCAGTACTTC,CASSLRRYQTQYF
TRBD2,TRBV5-4,.,17,TRBJ2-7,TGTGCCAGCAGCTTTCCTGGGGGGGACCGCTCTATCAACGAGCAGTACTTC,CASSFPGGDRSINEQYF
.,TRBV11-2,.,14,TRBJ1-5,TGTGCCAGCAGCTTAGACTATAGCAATCAGCCCCAGCATTTT,CASSLDYSNQPQHF
.,TRBV5-4,.,13,TRBJ1-1,TGTGCCAGCAGCTTGGACAGGAACACTGAAGCTTTCTTT,CASSLDRNTEAFF
.,TRBV27,.,15,TRBJ2-5,TGTGCCAGCAGTTTACAAAGGACAGCCCAAGAGACCCAGTACTTC,CASSLQRTAQETQYF
TRBD2,TRBV4-1,.,17,TRBJ2-7,TGCGCCAGCAGCCTGGCTAGCGGGAGGGCCCGGTCCTACGAGCAGTACTTC,CASSLASGRARSYEQYF
.,TRBV5-3,.,21,TRBJ2-6,TGTGCCAGACAACCGCTCTTTCAGGGTTTCCAACCCCTCTCTGGGGCCAACGTCCTGACTTTC,CARQPLFQGFQPLSGANVLTF
.,TRBV4-2,many,16,TRBJ1-4,TGTGCCAGCAGCCAAGGGAATCCGCTCCGAGGAGAAAAACTGTTTTTT,CASSQGNPLRGEKLFF
.,TRBV5-1,.,17,TRBJ2-2,TGCGCCAGCAGCTTGGCCCCTGGACTATCGAACACCGGGGAGCTGTTTTTT,CASSLAPGLSNTGELFF
.,TRBV7-9,once,12,TRBJ1-2,TGTGCCAGCAGCTCCGACAGAAATGGCTACACCTTC,CASSSDRNGYTF
TRBD1,TRBV5-6,.,14,TRBJ1-2,TGTGCCAGCAGCTTGGAGACAGGGAACTATGGCTACACCTTC,CASSLETGNYGYTF
.,TRBV7-2,.,13,TRBJ2-5,TGTGCCAGCAGTAGGACTCTTCAAGAGACCCAGTACTTC,CASSRTLQETQYF
TRBD1,TRBV6-5,.,14,TRBJ1-1,TGTGCCAGCAGTTACGAAACAGGGGACACTGAAGCTTTCTTT,CASSYETGDTEAFF
.,TRBV11-3,.,15,TRBJ2-3,TGTGCCAGCAGCTCCCGACCGGGTAGCACAGATACGCAGTATTTT,CASSSRPGSTDTQYF
.,TRBV19,.,15,TRBJ2-1,TGTGCCAGTAGTATAGCCCGGACATCTTACAATGAGCAGTTCTTC,CASSIARTSYNEQFF
TRBD1,TRBV4-1,few,15,TRBJ1-4,TGCGCCAGCAGCAGGACACAGGGGGCAAGTGAAAAACTGTTTTTT,CASSRTQGASEKLFF
.,TRBV6-5,.,15,TRBJ2-7,TGTGCCAGCAGTTTCCTAGCCAGGGGCTCCTACGAGCAGTACTTC,CASSFLARGSYEQYF
TRBD1,TRBV5-1,.,16,TRBJ1-1,TGCGCCAGCAGCTACCACTGGGCAGGGGGGAACACTGAAGCTTTCTTT,CASSYHWAGGNTEAFF
.,TRBV27,.,15,TRBJ2-7,TGTGCCAGCAGTTTATTGGGCGTCAGCTCCTACGAGCAGTACTTC,CASSLLGVSSYEQYF
.,TRBV30,.,14,TRBJ1-1,TGTGCCTGGAGTGCAACAAGAGGGTATACTGAAGCTTTCTTT,CAWSATRGYTEAFF
.,TRBV2,.,15,TRBJ2-5,TGTGCCAGCAAGGGTCGGGGGGCCCTCCAAGAGACCCAGTACTTC,CASKGRGALQETQYF
.,TRBV5-1,.,15,TRBJ2-7,TGCGCCAGCAGCTTCGGGGGGCCCAGCTCCTACGAGCAGTACTTC,CASSFGGPSSYEQYF
.,TRBV30,.,18,TRBJ1-6,TGTGCCTGGAGTCTCCACCGGACACACGGCTCCTATAATTCACCCCTCCACTTT,CAWSLHRTHGSYNSPLHF
.,TRBV5-3,.,12,TRBJ1-2,TGTGCCAGAAGTCCAGTGGAGGGTGGCTACACCTTC,CARSPVEGGYTF
.,TRBV5-4,.,16,TRBJ2-1,TGTGCCAGCAGCTTGGGACGGAGCCTCTCCTACAATGAGCAGTTCTTC,CASSLGRSLSYNEQFF